The rows below give T cell receptor beta chains drawn from one sample of a study of T cells in Graves' hyperthyroidism and ophthalmopathy. Each CDR3 protein gets one entry after TCRdb re-called the multiplex PCR reads with MiXCR. This table has 450,000 to 650,000 distinct CDR3 sequences, approximately 15% appearing once. Sequencing input: blood. The receptors stem from a woman aged 18 to 35 with Graves' ophthalmopathy. Both conserved end residues are part of each CDR3. The order of the fields is J gene, V gene, D gene, clone size, CDR3 DNA, CDR3 protein. A D gene is named only where the DNA matches it firmly. Rows may omit the clone size; those that give it use once, few, many or a size class.

TRBJ2-7	TRBV7-6	NA	many	TGTGCCAGCAGCTCTAGGGGCGGAGGGAACGAGCAGTACTTC	CASSSRGGGNEQYF
TRBJ2-1	TRBV4-3	TRBD2	few	TGCGCCAGCAGCCAAGATATAAGACTAGCGGGTGTCCCAGGCTCCTACAATGAGCAGTTCTTC	CASSQDIRLAGVPGSYNEQFF
TRBJ2-5	TRBV30	TRBD2	many	TGTGCCTGGAGTCCCCCACTAGCGGGAGTGGAGACCCAGTACTTC	CAWSPPLAGVETQYF
TRBJ2-7	TRBV7-6	TRBD1	few	TGTGCCAGCAGCCCTTGGGACAGGGGAAAGGTCGAGCAGTACTTC	CASSPWDRGKVEQYF
TRBJ2-3	TRBV7-8	NA	many	TGTGCCAGCAGCTTCCCAGGATACTATACGCAGTATTTT	CASSFPGYYTQYF
TRBJ1-2	TRBV24-1	NA	many	TGTGCCACCAGTGGTGATTTCGGCTATGGCTACACCTTC	CATSGDFGYGYTF
TRBJ1-6	TRBV7-2	TRBD1	many	TGTGCCAGCAGCCTCCGGGACAGGGTATACTCACCCCTCCACTTT	CASSLRDRVYSPLHF
TRBJ2-1	TRBV7-8	TRBD1	many	TGTGCCAGCAGCTTATTGGACAGGCTTAGCGAATGGGGCGATGAGCAGTTCTTC	CASSLLDRLSEWGDEQFF
TRBJ1-1	TRBV9	NA	many	TGTGCCAGCAGCGACACCGGGACTGGGAACACTGAAGCTTTCTTT	CASSDTGTGNTEAFF
TRBJ2-3	TRBV24-1	NA	many	TGTGCCACCCCGAGGGCAGGCTCACCACCCTGCAGAGATACGCAGTATTTT	CATPRAGSPPCRDTQYF
TRBJ2-3	TRBV6-5	TRBD2	NA	TGTGCCAGCAGTTACCCGACTAGCGGGAGGAGGACAGATACGCAGTATTTT	CASSYPTSGRRTDTQYF
TRBJ2-5	TRBV27	NA	many	TGTGCCAGCTCCTTAGGGTACCAAGAGACCCAGTACTTC	CASSLGYQETQYF
TRBJ1-2	TRBV30	NA	few	TGTGCCTGCCTTAGGGACGGAGCTAACTATGGCTACACCTTC	CACLRDGANYGYTF
TRBJ2-7	TRBV6-2/TRBV6-3	NA	few	TGTGCCAGCAGAGCTACTAGTCGCGAGCAGTACTTC	CASRATSREQYF
TRBJ2-3	TRBV28	TRBD2	many	TGTGCCAGCAGCCCAGCTGGGCTAGCGGGAGGAGATACGCAGTATTTT	CASSPAGLAGGDTQYF
TRBJ2-5	TRBV7-2	TRBD2	many	TGTGCCAGCAGCGACAAAAGGGGCAGGGGCCAGCGGGGGAAGACCCAGTACTTC	CASSDKRGRGQRGKTQYF
TRBJ1-2	TRBV6-2/TRBV6-3	TRBD1	NA	TGTGCCAGCAGTAACCCGGGACAGAACTATGGCTACACCTTC	CASSNPGQNYGYTF
TRBJ2-4	TRBV11-1	NA	many	TGTGCCAGCAGCTTGGGACGGAGAGCCAAAAACATTCAGTACTTC	CASSLGRRAKNIQYF
TRBJ2-5	TRBV9	TRBD1	NA	TGTGCCAGCCCCGTAGCGCCGACAGGGATATCGGAGACCCAGTACTTC	CASPVAPTGISETQYF
TRBJ1-1	TRBV14	NA	many	TGTGCCAGCAGCCAAGAAGACAGATTGTACACTGAAGCTTTCTTT	CASSQEDRLYTEAFF
TRBJ2-1	TRBV6-1	NA	few	TGTGCCAGCAGTTGGGTTGGATTGGACAATGAGCAGTTCTTC	CASSWVGLDNEQFF
TRBJ2-7	TRBV6-2/TRBV6-3	TRBD1	few	TGTGCCAGCAGCTTTACCTCGGACAGGGGGCGCCTCGAGCAGTACTTC	CASSFTSDRGRLEQYF
TRBJ2-2	TRBV12-5	NA	few	TGTGCTAGTGGTTTGGTGGCCCTGAACACCGGGGAGCTGTTTTTT	CASGLVALNTGELFF
TRBJ1-5	TRBV18	NA	few	TGTGCCAGCTCACCACCGTCCGACAGTAGCAATCAGCCCCAGCATTTT	CASSPPSDSSNQPQHF
TRBJ2-1	TRBV12-3/TRBV12-4	NA	many	TGTGCCAGCAGTTCGGACGGCTCTCGCTTCTACAATGAGCAGTTCTTC	CASSSDGSRFYNEQFF
TRBJ1-3	TRBV5-8	NA	NA	TGCGCCAGCAGCTTGGTAGGGGAGAGAAACACCATATATTTT	CASSLVGERNTIYF
TRBJ1-2	TRBV4-1	NA	few	TGCGCCAGCAGCCAAGATAATAGGGGTAACTATGGCTACACCTTC	CASSQDNRGNYGYTF
TRBJ2-1	TRBV6-1	NA	many	TGTGCCAGCAGTTTGGCAAGGGGTACTAATGAGCAGTTCTTC	CASSLARGTNEQFF
TRBJ1-5	TRBV12-3/TRBV12-4	TRBD1	many	TGTGCCAGCAGTTTAATGACAGGGGGAAGCCAGCCCCAGCATTTT	CASSLMTGGSQPQHF
TRBJ2-1	TRBV11-3	NA	many	TGTGCCAGCAGCTTCCGCCCGGGTACCTCCTACAATGAGCAGTTCTTC	CASSFRPGTSYNEQFF
TRBJ1-5	TRBV7-8	NA	NA	TGTGCCAGCAGCGTAGAGGGCTTTTATCAGCCCCAGCATTTT	CASSVEGFYQPQHF
TRBJ2-7	TRBV20-1	TRBD2	many	TGCAGTGCTAGGACTGGGACTAGCGAGGTTCATGAGCAGTACTTC	CSARTGTSEVHEQYF
TRBJ2-7	TRBV9	NA	few	TGTGCCAGCAGCGCTTCAGGGGGGGCGTTTCCCTACGAGCAGTACTTC	CASSASGGAFPYEQYF
TRBJ1-4	TRBV6-1	TRBD1	NA	TGTGCCAGCAGGGACAGGGGCCATGAAAAACTGTTTTTT	CASRDRGHEKLFF
TRBJ2-2	TRBV12-3/TRBV12-4	NA	many	TGTGCCACCCTCCCTTTGGGGGGCACCGGGGAGCTGTTTTTT	CATLPLGGTGELFF
TRBJ1-5	TRBV6-5	TRBD1	few	TGTGCCAGCAGTTCGGGACAGGGGTTCAATAGCAATCAGCCCCAGCATTTT	CASSSGQGFNSNQPQHF